These 28 T cell receptor beta chains share one sample of origin, sequenced in a study of CD4 and CD8 cells across lung adenocarcinoma regions. TCRdb recomputed calls from the PCR reads with MiXCR, one row per CDR3 protein. The table has 9,500 to 12,000 distinct CDR3 sequences, roughly 50% seen once. Sequencing was performed on CD4+ T cells from the center of a lung tumor. These receptors all stem from a male donor with lung adenocarcinoma. The CD4 and CD8 labels of this study may be unreliable.

In its sample, this clonotype was seen many times. V usage is TRBV9 and J usage is TRBJ2-7; 8 bases fit TRBD2. From germline, CDR1 is SGDLS and CDR2 YYNGEE. The CDR3 runs 15 residues. The V and J ends lost 4 bases and 2 bases, in that order; junction bases with no gene match: 8. The CDR3 DNA reads TGTGCCAGCAGCTCCACGTTAGCGGGACCCTACGAGCAGTACTTC. Translating it yields CASSSTLAGPYEQYF.

This clonotype occurred once. The rearrangement links TRBV6-2 or TRBV6-3 to TRBJ2-5; TRBD2 matches 8 bases. The DNA end is a closer match to TRBJ2-7, so the J assignment may be wrong. Germline V gene data show CDR1 as MNHEY and CDR2 as SVGEGT. This CDR3 region has 14 residues. The CDR3 sequence: CASTTAGVEYEQYF. The CDR3 DNA is TGTGCCAGCACCACAGCGGGGGTCGAATACGAGCAGTACTTC.

This chain links TRBV27 with TRBJ2-3; the D gene could be TRBD1 or TRBD2 (5 bases each). This CDR3 is 12 amino acids long. Germline CDR1 is MNHEY and CDR2 is SMNVEV (reference sequence). Trimming removed 5 bases at V and 9 bases at J, with 12 bases between. CDR3 amino acids: CASSMGTGTQYF. For the CDR3, the DNA is TGTGCCAGCAGTATGGGGACCGGGACGCAGTATTTT.

This clonotype was picked up many times. V is TRBV6-5 and J is TRBJ2-3; D may be TRBD2 (7 bases). The V gene lost 7 bases and the J gene lost 4 bases, with 21 bases spanning the gap. This CDR3 comprises 16 residues. Germline lookup yields CDR1 MNHEY and CDR2 SVGAGI. The CDR3 spells CASTQGRGMYPDTQYF. Written as DNA, the CDR3 is TGTGCCAGCACCCAGGGGCGGGGGATGTATCCAGATACGCAGTATTTT.

This chain joins TRBV7-8 and TRBJ1-1; D is uncertain. V lost 4 bases and J lost 1, with 13 bases in between. CDR1 SGHVS and CDR2 FQNEAQ come from the germline V gene. The CDR3 contains 15 residues. The CDR3 DNA reads as TGTGCCAGCAGCTACCTATGGGAGGGGAACACTGAAGCTTTCTTT. Translation: CASSYLWEGNTEAFF.

As DNA, the CDR3 is TGTGCCAGCAGCCAAGGCGGGGGGGCGGGCGGGGAGCTGTTTTTT. This sequence encodes CASSQGGGAGGELFF. The chain has TRBV4-2 and TRBJ2-2; 9 positions match TRBD2. CDR1 is LGHNA, CDR2 YNFKEQ, per germline. Trimming removed 1 base from V and 7 bases from J; junction bases left unmatched: 4. The CDR3 is 15 residues long.

This clonotype was recorded at least ten times. This chain links TRBV7-3 with TRBJ2-4; D gene uncertain. This CDR3 contains 14 residues. V was pared by 3 bases and J by 6 bases, with 12 bases between. Per germline, CDR1 SGHTA and CDR2 FQGTGA. Here the CDR3 DNA reads TGTGCCAGCAGCTTGGGTGGCGGTTTAAACATTCAGTACTTC. Its translation: CASSLGGGLNIQYF.

By sample share, this clonotype is medium-sized. The gene calls are TRBV6-1 and TRBJ1-1; 7 positions match TRBD1. After removal of 3 bases from V and 2 bases from J, the junction contained 3 bases not matched to a gene. Germline V lookup: CDR1 MNHNS, CDR2 SASEGT. CDR3 length: 14 amino acids. Written as DNA, the CDR3 is TGTGCCAGCAGTGAGGGGACAGAAAACACTGAAGCTTTCTTT. Its protein is CASSEGTENTEAFF.

This chain links TRBV6-2 or TRBV6-3 with TRBJ1-6; D may be TRBD1 (5 bases). This CDR3 spans 11 amino acids. V dropped 11 bases and J dropped 13 bases, with 15 bases sitting between them. Germline lookup yields CDR1 MNHEY and CDR2 SVGEGT. Written as DNA, the CDR3 is TGTGCCGCTGGGGGGAGGTCCCCCCTCCACTTT. Amino acid sequence: CAAGGRSPLHF.

There are a few counts of this clonotype. The genes are TRBV30 and TRBJ2-3; perhaps TRBD1 as D (5 bases). Germline loops: CDR1 GTSNPN, CDR2 SVGIG (reference sequence). This CDR3 spans 13 amino acids. V lost 1 base, J lost 0 bases, and 5 bases lay in between. The CDR3 DNA reads as TGTGCCTGGAGTGAGGGGAGCACAGATACGCAGTATTTT. It yields the protein CAWSEGSTDTQYF.

Comments on this clonotype: The DNA is left out, because the CDR3 cannot be placed on it with certainty; the CDR3 is given as TCRdb lists it. The V gene is TRBV6-1, the J gene TRBJ2-3; no DNA check was done on the table's D call, TRBD1. The CDR3 is made up of 17 amino acids, end residues included. From germline, CDR1 is MNHNS and CDR2 SASEGT. This chain's CDR3 is CASSVHVGAGNTGTQFF.

This clonotype was recorded many times. V is TRBV10-2 and J is TRBJ2-3; possible D gene TRBD2, 5 bases. The CDR3 has 13 amino acids. Deletions cut 0 bases from V and 7 bases from J, with 8 bases between. Germline loops: CDR1 WSHSY, CDR2 SAAADI. The CDR3 bases are TGCGCCAGCAGTGAGTCGGAGCGGAATACGCAGTATTTT. It encodes CASSESERNTQYF.

Within the sample, this clonotype is medium-sized. This rearrangement joins TRBV10-1 to TRBJ1-3; no clear D gene. CDR1 and CDR2 from the germline V gene are WNHNN and SYGVQD (reference sequence). Deletions cut 3 bases from V and 0 bases from J, with 3 bases between. The length of the CDR3 is 13 residues. CDR3 coding DNA: TGCGCCAGCAGTGACGGCTCTGGAAACACCATATATTTT. Protein product: CASSDGSGNTIYF.

CDR3 region: CASSYVGGRVHEQYF. Here the CDR3 DNA reads TGTGCCAGCAGTTACGTCGGGGGCAGGGTCCACGAGCAGTACTTC. The rearrangement links TRBV6-5 to TRBJ2-1; D may be TRBD1 or TRBD2 (6 bases each). The end of the DNA aligns better with TRBJ2-7, so the J call may be wrong. Germline lookup yields CDR1 MNHEY and CDR2 SVGAGI. The CDR3 totals 15 residues.

The chain couples TRBV14 to TRBJ2-5; D remains ambiguous. The J call is doubtful: the DNA matches TRBJ2-7 better. Per germline, CDR1 SGHDN and CDR2 FVKESK. The CDR3 is made up of 14 amino acids. The CDR3 DNA reads TGTGCCAGCAGCCAAGTCGCGACTCTTTACGAGCAGTACTTC. Its protein is CASSQVATLYEQYF.

This clonotype came up many times. The rearrangement links TRBV6-4 to TRBJ2-1; 8 nucleotides line up with TRBD1. V lost 3 bases, J lost 6 bases, and 7 bases stayed unmatched. The CDR3 has 15 amino acids. Germline CDR1 and CDR2: MRHNA and SNTAGT. This CDR3 is CASSDGSGGSNEQFF. CDR3 DNA: TGTGCCAGCAGTGATGGGTCAGGGGGCTCCAATGAGCAGTTCTTC.

This clonotype has a count of ten or more. The chain employs TRBV7-2 and TRBJ2-2, with no clear D. CDR1 SGHTA and CDR2 FQGNSA come from the germline V gene. The CDR3 sequence is 12 residues long. Trimming took off 1 base at V and 6 bases at J, with 3 bases between the two ends. As DNA, the CDR3 is TGTGCCAGCAGCTTAGGCCCCGGGGAGCTGTTTTTT. Translated: CASSLGPGELFF.

With respect to this clonotype: The junction departs from the called germline gene at one end, perhaps through a read error. V gene TRBV7-7 combines with J gene TRBJ2-3; maybe TRBD2 (5 bases). CDR1 and CDR2 (germline): SSHAT, FNYEAQ (reference sequence). This CDR3 is 14 amino acids long. The CDR3 DNA reads as TGTGCTAGCAGCTTACGAGAGGGTGAAGATACGCAGTATTTT. The encoded protein is CASSLREGEDTQYF.

The V call is TRBV27, the J call TRBJ2-3, with 15 bases matching TRBD2. The CDR3 totals 16 residues. Looked up from germline, CDR1 is MNHEY and CDR2 is SMNVEV (reference sequence). V shed 5 bases, J shed 5 bases, and the junction held 5 bases outside the gene matches. The CDR3 is CASSLGLAGGQDTQYF. The CDR3 coding sequence is TGTGCCAGCAGTCTGGGACTAGCGGGAGGACAAGATACGCAGTATTTT.

This clonotype was picked up one time. One end of the junction does not line up with germline, which may come from a read error. CDR3 sequence (DNA): TGTGCCAGCAATTTACCCGGGAGGAAGCAGTTCTTC. The encoded protein is CASNLPGRKQFF. The V gene is TRBV27, the J gene TRBJ2-1; 7 bases align to TRBD2. Looked up from germline, CDR1 is MNHEY and CDR2 is SMNVEV (reference sequence). The CDR3 runs to 12 residues.

There are a few counts of this clonotype. This chain links TRBV6-2 or TRBV6-3 with TRBJ2-5; D gene uncertain. The CDR3 runs 11 residues. The V gene lost 5 bases and the J gene lost 3 bases, with 4 bases spanning the gap. Germline V gene lookup returns CDR1 MNHEY and CDR2 SVGEGT. CDR3 loop: CASSAKETQYF. In DNA, the CDR3 is TGTGCCAGCAGTGCAAAAGAGACCCAGTACTTC.

This sequence joins TRBV28 and TRBJ2-5; 12 bases fit TRBD2. The J call may be mistaken, given a closer DNA end match to TRBJ2-1. Germline assignment: CDR1 MDHEN and CDR2 SYDVKM. The CDR3 contains 15 residues. The CDR3 loop reads CASSSSSGRAFEQFF. CDR3 nucleotides: TGTGCCAGCAGTTCCTCTAGCGGGAGGGCCTTTGAGCAGTTCTTC.

The rearrangement uses TRBV6-1 and TRBJ2-1; 7 nucleotides line up with TRBD2. Germline assignment: CDR1 MNHNS and CDR2 SASEGT. Unmatched junction bases numbered 11, after V lost 7 bases and J lost 2 bases. The CDR3 sequence is 16 residues long. CDR3 sequence reads: CASTSRRLAAYNEQFF. As DNA, the CDR3 is TGTGCCAGCACCTCTAGACGACTAGCAGCCTACAATGAGCAGTTCTTC.

Ten or more counts support this clonotype. V usage is TRBV6-5 and J usage is TRBJ2-5, with 8 bases fitting TRBD1. Germline CDR1 reads MNHEY; CDR2 reads SVGAGI. This CDR3 comprises 15 residues. J lost 5 bases, V lost 4 bases, and 9 bases had no gene match. The CDR3 protein is CASSSYDRGGETQYF. Written as DNA, the CDR3 is TGTGCCAGCAGTTCCTACGACAGGGGTGGGGAGACCCAGTACTTC.

The sample holds a few counts of this clonotype. The CDR3 is CASSELTLAWYEQYF. The CDR3 DNA reads as TGTGCCAGCAGTGAATTAACCCTAGCGTGGTACGAGCAGTACTTC. The gene calls are TRBV6-1 and TRBJ2-1; D may be TRBD2 (6 bases). Gene TRBJ2-7 matches the end of the DNA better, so the J call may be wrong. This CDR3 is 15 amino acids long. Germline CDR1 and CDR2: MNHNS and SASEGT.

V and J are TRBV6-1 and TRBJ2-5; no firm D call. Germline V gene sequence: CDR1 MNHNS, CDR2 SASEGT. V lost 5 bases and J lost 3, with 16 bases in between. The CDR3 is made up of 15 amino acids. CDR3 loop: CASSQLADPKETQYF. The CDR3 DNA reads TGTGCCAGCAGTCAATTGGCGGATCCTAAAGAGACCCAGTACTTC.

The V gene is TRBV4-3, the J gene TRBJ2-5, with 13 bases lining up with TRBD2. TRBJ2-7 explains the end of the DNA better; the J call may be wrong. CDR3 length: 20 residues. The germline V gene has CDR1 LGHNA and CDR2 YSLEER. The CDR3 here is CASSEQSYTSGGAIAYEQYF. The CDR3 DNA follows: TGCGCCAGCAGCGAACAATCGTATACTAGCGGGGGGGCAATTGCTTACGAGCAGTACTTC.

This clonotype showed up many times. The chain carries TRBV6-1 and TRBJ2-2; D gene unclear. This CDR3 has 15 residues. CDR1 and CDR2 (germline): MNHNS, SASEGT. Trimming removed 7 bases at V and 4 bases at J, with 16 bases between. The CDR3 nucleotides are TGTGCCAGCACCGTCTCGGCTGAGGCCACCGGGGAGCTGTTTTTT. It specifies CASTVSAEATGELFF.